A selection of T cell receptor beta chains follows, all from one sample in a study of cytomegalovirus exposure and HLA in healthy donors. Data came from immunoSEQ multiplex PCR; TCRdb stores just in-frame clones and leaves some out. The sample contains approximately 150,000 clones, more than 80% of which appear only once. The sequencing input was PBMCs. The source of these receptors is a woman in her thirties or forties in good health and CMV-seropositive. Each CDR3 is given with its conserved first and last residue. The order of the fields is clone size, D gene, J gene, V gene, CDR3 protein, CDR3 DNA. D genes are given only for firm matches. For some rows the clone size is stated as once, few or many, or as a class when expanded; others skip it.

clone_size: NA
d_call: NA
j_call: TRBJ2-2
v_call: TRBV29-1
cdr3_aa: CSVGQNTGELFF
cdr3_nt: TGCAGCGTTGGACAGAACACCGGGGAGCTGTTTTTT

clone_size: NA
d_call: TRBD2
j_call: TRBJ2-3
v_call: TRBV10-3
cdr3_aa: CAISGLAGVSTDTQYF
cdr3_nt: TGTGCCATCAGTGGATTAGCGGGGGTGAGCACAGATACGCAGTATTTT

clone_size: NA
d_call: NA
j_call: TRBJ2-2
v_call: TRBV5-6
cdr3_aa: CASSLEVRGEELFF
cdr3_nt: TGTGCCAGCAGCTTGGAGGTCAGGGGAGAGGAGCTGTTTTTT

clone_size: few
d_call: NA
j_call: TRBJ1-6
v_call: TRBV6-6
cdr3_aa: CASSSEARGSPLHF
cdr3_nt: TGTGCCAGCAGCTCCGAGGCCCGGGGATCACCCCTCCACTTT

clone_size: once
d_call: TRBD1
j_call: TRBJ2-5
v_call: TRBV5-1
cdr3_aa: CASSISSATGKPWYF
cdr3_nt: TGCGCCAGCAGCATATCCTCCGCGACAGGGAAGCCTTGGTACTTC

clone_size: NA
d_call: NA
j_call: TRBJ2-7
v_call: TRBV11-2
cdr3_aa: CASSLGSRWSSYEQYF
cdr3_nt: TGTGCCAGCAGCCTAGGTTCGAGATGGAGCTCCTACGAGCAGTACTTC

clone_size: NA
d_call: NA
j_call: TRBJ1-1
v_call: TRBV7-2
cdr3_aa: CASSPQGTNTEAFF
cdr3_nt: TGTGCCAGCAGCCCACAGGGCACCAACACTGAAGCTTTCTTT

clone_size: NA
d_call: NA
j_call: TRBJ1-1
v_call: TRBV29-1
cdr3_aa: CSVVQDNMNTEAFF
cdr3_nt: TGCAGCGTTGTACAGGACAACATGAACACTGAAGCTTTCTTT

clone_size: NA
d_call: NA
j_call: TRBJ2-5
v_call: TRBV28
cdr3_aa: CASSLDTGTPGQETQYF
cdr3_nt: TGTGCCAGCAGTTTAGACACCGGGACACCGGGGCAAGAGACCCAGTACTTC

clone_size: NA
d_call: TRBD1
j_call: TRBJ2-7
v_call: TRBV29-1
cdr3_aa: CSAVQGAGQYF
cdr3_nt: TGCAGCGCGGTCCAGGGGGCAGGGCAGTACTTC

clone_size: NA
d_call: TRBD1
j_call: TRBJ1-3
v_call: TRBV19
cdr3_aa: CASSRQGEGNTIYF
cdr3_nt: TGTGCCAGTAGTCGACAGGGAGAAGGAAACACCATATATTTT

clone_size: NA
d_call: TRBD1
j_call: TRBJ2-7
v_call: TRBV7-6
cdr3_aa: CASSPRTGRLYEQYF
cdr3_nt: TGTGCCAGCAGCCCCCGGACAGGGAGACTTTACGAGCAGTACTTC

clone_size: NA
d_call: TRBD2
j_call: TRBJ2-5
v_call: TRBV7-2
cdr3_aa: CASSLEVAGETQYF
cdr3_nt: TGTGCCAGCAGCTTAGAGGTAGCGGGAGAGACCCAGTACTTC

clone_size: NA
d_call: TRBD1
j_call: TRBJ1-6
v_call: TRBV5-5
cdr3_aa: CASSTHHRDRVVNSPLHF
cdr3_nt: TGTGCCAGCAGCACACACCACCGGGACAGGGTAGTCAATTCACCCCTCCACTTT

clone_size: NA
d_call: TRBD1
j_call: TRBJ2-3
v_call: TRBV4-1
cdr3_aa: CASSQPRDRGWTDTQYF
cdr3_nt: TGCGCCAGCAGCCAACCCCGGGACAGGGGGTGGACAGATACGCAGTATTTT

clone_size: NA
d_call: NA
j_call: TRBJ2-1
v_call: TRBV5-6
cdr3_aa: CASSLVSARGNEQFF
cdr3_nt: TGTGCCAGCAGCTTGGTCTCGGCCAGGGGCAATGAGCAGTTCTTC

clone_size: NA
d_call: NA
j_call: TRBJ2-3
v_call: TRBV7-3
cdr3_aa: CANTHAWRTVNTDTQYF
cdr3_nt: TGTGCCAACACACATGCCTGGAGGACAGTTAACACAGATACGCAGTATTTT

clone_size: NA
d_call: TRBD1
j_call: TRBJ2-2
v_call: TRBV7-9
cdr3_aa: CAALRDRATGELFF
cdr3_nt: TGTGCCGCCCTCCGGGACAGGGCGACCGGGGAGCTGTTTTTT

clone_size: NA
d_call: NA
j_call: TRBJ2-7
v_call: TRBV6-5
cdr3_aa: CASSYPRGPRGHEQYF
cdr3_nt: TGTGCCAGCAGTTACCCCCGCGGACCCAGGGGTCACGAGCAGTACTTC

clone_size: NA
d_call: NA
j_call: TRBJ2-5
v_call: TRBV29-1
cdr3_aa: CSGTRGKETQYF
cdr3_nt: TGCAGCGGAACACGGGGGAAAGAGACCCAGTACTTC

clone_size: NA
d_call: TRBD2
j_call: TRBJ2-3
v_call: TRBV7-7
cdr3_aa: CASSSGLAGASDTQYF
cdr3_nt: TGTGCCAGCAGCTCAGGACTAGCGGGAGCTTCAGATACGCAGTATTTT

clone_size: NA
d_call: NA
j_call: TRBJ2-7
v_call: TRBV27
cdr3_aa: CASSYRGVIGEQYF
cdr3_nt: TGTGCCAGCAGTTACCGCGGGGTGATCGGCGAGCAGTACTTC

clone_size: few
d_call: NA
j_call: TRBJ1-4
v_call: TRBV2
cdr3_aa: CASSEGQGNEKLFF
cdr3_nt: TGTGCCAGCAGTGAAGGGCAGGGGAATGAAAAACTGTTTTTT

clone_size: NA
d_call: NA
j_call: TRBJ2-5
v_call: TRBV5-6
cdr3_aa: CASSLAEGGGPRYKETQYF
cdr3_nt: TGTGCCAGCAGCTTGGCCGAGGGCGGAGGACCACGGTATAAAGAGACCCAGTACTTC

clone_size: NA
d_call: NA
j_call: TRBJ1-2
v_call: TRBV4-1
cdr3_aa: CASSQGPGKSYGYTF
cdr3_nt: TGCGCCAGCAGCCAAGGCCCCGGGAAGAGCTATGGCTACACCTTC

clone_size: NA
d_call: TRBD2
j_call: TRBJ2-3
v_call: TRBV28
cdr3_aa: CASSPSVGAGYTDTQYF
cdr3_nt: TGTGCCAGCAGTCCCTCGGTTGGAGCGGGGTACACAGATACGCAGTATTTT

clone_size: NA
d_call: NA
j_call: TRBJ2-2
v_call: TRBV10-1
cdr3_aa: CASTPGKTGELFF
cdr3_nt: TGCGCCAGCACCCCCGGGAAAACCGGGGAGCTGTTTTTT

clone_size: few
d_call: TRBD2
j_call: TRBJ2-5
v_call: TRBV19
cdr3_aa: CASRGTSGGIRGETQYF
cdr3_nt: TGTGCCAGTAGGGGGACTAGCGGGGGGATTCGGGGAGAGACCCAGTACTTC

clone_size: NA
d_call: TRBD2
j_call: TRBJ2-7
v_call: TRBV28
cdr3_aa: CASSPTWRGAHEQYF
cdr3_nt: TGTGCCAGCAGTCCGACCTGGCGGGGGGCCCACGAGCAGTACTTC

clone_size: NA
d_call: NA
j_call: TRBJ2-2
v_call: TRBV27
cdr3_aa: CASRPGLNTGELFF
cdr3_nt: TGTGCCAGCCGACCCGGGTTGAACACCGGGGAGCTGTTTTTT

clone_size: NA
d_call: TRBD2
j_call: TRBJ2-3
v_call: TRBV7-7
cdr3_aa: CASSPGLAGSDTQYF
cdr3_nt: TGTGCCAGCAGCCCAGGACTAGCGGGGTCAGATACGCAGTATTTT

clone_size: NA
d_call: TRBD1
j_call: TRBJ1-5
v_call: TRBV28
cdr3_aa: CATNRGLSNQPQHF
cdr3_nt: TGTGCCACCAACAGGGGGCTGAGCAATCAGCCCCAGCATTTT

clone_size: NA
d_call: NA
j_call: TRBJ1-2
v_call: TRBV16
cdr3_aa: CASSQSAGPNAGYTF
cdr3_nt: TGTGCCAGCAGCCAATCTGCAGGGCCCAACGCGGGCTACACCTTC

clone_size: many
d_call: TRBD1
j_call: TRBJ1-2
v_call: TRBV27
cdr3_aa: CASSRQTGGDGYTF
cdr3_nt: TGTGCCAGCAGTCGACAGACAGGGGGCGATGGCTACACCTTC

clone_size: NA
d_call: NA
j_call: TRBJ1-1
v_call: TRBV5-6
cdr3_aa: CASSLQGKSEAFF
cdr3_nt: TGTGCCAGCAGCTTGCAGGGTAAAAGTGAAGCTTTCTTT

clone_size: once
d_call: TRBD2
j_call: TRBJ2-7
v_call: TRBV7-2
cdr3_aa: CASRPPGTSGIHEQYF
cdr3_nt: TGTGCCAGCAGACCACCCGGGACTAGCGGTATCCACGAGCAGTACTTC

clone_size: NA
d_call: NA
j_call: TRBJ2-2
v_call: TRBV19
cdr3_aa: CASSTWTATGELFF
cdr3_nt: TGTGCCAGTAGTACATGGACAGCAACCGGGGAGCTGTTTTTT

clone_size: NA
d_call: NA
j_call: TRBJ2-1
v_call: TRBV19
cdr3_aa: CASTPDSLNEQFF
cdr3_nt: TGTGCCAGTACCCCTGACTCGCTAAATGAGCAGTTCTTC

clone_size: few
d_call: TRBD2
j_call: TRBJ2-7
v_call: TRBV6-5
cdr3_aa: CASTRTRGSYEQYF
cdr3_nt: TGTGCCAGCACCCGGACTAGGGGCTCCTACGAGCAGTACTTC

clone_size: NA
d_call: TRBD2
j_call: TRBJ2-7
v_call: TRBV6-1
cdr3_aa: CASVEVFTSGSYEQYF
cdr3_nt: TGTGCCAGCGTTGAAGTGTTCACTAGCGGGAGTTACGAGCAGTACTTC

clone_size: NA
d_call: NA
j_call: TRBJ1-4
v_call: TRBV5-6
cdr3_aa: CASSRDREKLFF
cdr3_nt: TGTGCCAGCAGCCGAGACAGGGAAAAACTGTTTTTT

clone_size: NA
d_call: NA
j_call: TRBJ1-5
v_call: TRBV27
cdr3_aa: CASSLGWGEQPQHF
cdr3_nt: TGTGCCAGCAGTTTAGGGTGGGGGGAGCAGCCCCAGCATTTT

clone_size: NA
d_call: TRBD1
j_call: TRBJ1-1
v_call: TRBV19
cdr3_aa: CASPFGRGPNTEAFF
cdr3_nt: TGTGCCAGCCCCTTCGGGAGGGGGCCTAACACTGAAGCTTTCTTT

clone_size: NA
d_call: TRBD1
j_call: TRBJ2-2
v_call: TRBV5-4
cdr3_aa: CASSLAADRGTGELFF
cdr3_nt: TGTGCCAGCAGCTTGGCCGCAGACAGGGGGACCGGGGAGCTGTTTTTT

clone_size: NA
d_call: NA
j_call: TRBJ2-3
v_call: TRBV15
cdr3_aa: CATSRDPTATDTQYF
cdr3_nt: TGTGCCACCAGCAGAGATCCGACAGCCACAGATACGCAGTATTTT

clone_size: NA
d_call: NA
j_call: TRBJ1-5
v_call: TRBV10-3
cdr3_aa: CAISESGRFGSSNQPQHF
cdr3_nt: TGTGCCATCAGTGAGAGCGGCAGATTCGGTAGTAGCAATCAGCCCCAGCATTTT